This T cell receptor (beta chain) was observed in a study of blood T cell repertoires in COVID-19. Study as a whole: The origin of the acute and convalescent COVID-19 samples was the United States, Italy and Spain. T cells, B-cell-depleted T cells, or PBMCs provided the cDNA or gDNA that served as material.

This clone was observed once. The authors' processing: Counts of nucleated cells, estimated from reference gene primer amplification, were obtained. The method was immunoSEQ multiplex PCR; TCRdb's version includes in-frame clones alone and lacks a portion of them. The DNA gave D and trimming, while V, J and clone size come from that table. This sample has more than 200,000 clones, with approximately 84% found just once. Germline V gene data show CDR1 as SGHNT and CDR2 as YYREEE (reference sequence). The CDR3 has 11 residues. This TCR came from a man aged 50 to 59 with acute or convalescent COVID-19. The V call is TRBV5-4, the J call TRBJ1-1; tentatively, D is TRBD1 (6 bases). Sample: peripheral blood. CDR3 DNA sequence: TGTGCAGTAGGGGGTGGCACTGAAGCTTTCTTT. Translated: CAVGGGTEAFF.